Included here is one T cell receptor beta chain sequence, with context. Its antigen is as yet unknown. The CDR3 sequence is 17 residues long. The germline gives CDR1 MGHRA, CDR2 YSYEKL. Trimming removed 0 bases at V and 7 bases at J, with 16 bases between. This sample was included in a study of vaccination effects on CD4 cells after COVID-19. The culture ran for around nine days before CD4+ T cells were isolated. The protocol was immunoSEQ multiplex PCR, while the TCRdb copy is restricted to in-frame clones and leaves out a portion. The table includes over 45,000 clones, approximately 80% detected once.

The TCR was taken from a human donor who received a COVID-19 vaccine. The sequenced sample was CD4+ T cells from PBMCs cultured without peptide, obtained before COVID-19 vaccination. The J gene is TRBJ1-6, the V gene TRBV4-1, with TRBD1 as a possible D gene (6 bases). In DNA form, the CDR3 reads TGCGCCAGCAGCCAAGATAGGGCGGGGGGCAGAAATTCACCCCTCCACTTT. Its translation: CASSQDRAGGRNSPLHF.